The 7 T cell receptor beta chains listed next were all sequenced from one sample in a study of blood T cell repertoires in COVID-19. Sequenced by immunoSEQ multiplex PCR; TCRdb stores in-frame clones only, minus some. Of approximately 160,000 clones in the sample, more than 70% were seen once. The sequencing input was PBMCs or T cells enriched from blood (not recorded which). These receptors originate from a woman aged 45 to 65 in a cohort exposed to, infected with or recovered from COVID-19 (not recorded which).

V usage is TRBV28 and J usage is TRBJ1-1; possibly TRBD1 for D (5 bases). Looked up from germline, CDR1 is MDHEN and CDR2 is SYDVKM. CDR3 length: 14 residues. Trimming took 7 bases from V and 0 from J, leaving 12 bases between them. Here the CDR3 DNA reads TGTGCCAGCACCGGAGGGACCATGAACACTGAAGCTTTCTTT. Its translation is CASTGGTMNTEAFF.

This chain links TRBV7-9 with TRBJ2-2; the match to TRBD1 covers 7 bases. Germline V gene lookup returns CDR1 SEHNR and CDR2 FQNEAQ (reference sequence). V lost 2 bases to trimming and J lost 6 bases; unmatched junction nucleotides: 9. The CDR3 has 16 residues. This CDR3 is CASSLYPTGPAGELFF. CDR3 sequence (DNA): TGTGCCAGCAGCTTATATCCGACAGGGCCCGCCGGGGAGCTGTTTTTT.

The J gene is TRBJ1-1, the V gene TRBV4-1; D remains ambiguous. Per the germline V gene, CDR1 is MGHRA and CDR2 is YSYEKL. The V end was cut by 6 bases, the J end by 0 bases, with 14 bases between. This CDR3 has 15 amino acids. CDR3 coding DNA: TGCGCCAGCAGGTACACACGCTCGTTGAACACTGAAGCTTTCTTT. Its protein is CASRYTRSLNTEAFF.

This chain uses TRBV12-3 or TRBV12-4 with TRBJ1-1; D uncertain. CDR3 length: 12 amino acids. Trimming pared 4 bases from V and 8 bases from J, leaving 11 bases between. CDR3 protein: CASSWSGAEAFF. CDR3 in DNA: TGTGCCAGCAGTTGGTCAGGTGCCGAAGCTTTCTTT.

The V call is TRBV4-1, the J call TRBJ2-3; 7 bases match TRBD2. Germline values: CDR1 MGHRA, CDR2 YSYEKL. This CDR3 has 18 amino acids. Trimming at V came to 3 bases and at J to 2 bases, leaving 14 bases not matched to a gene. The CDR3, as DNA: TGCGCCAGCAGCCACCCCGGTCGAAGCGGGGTACCCACAGATACGCAGTATTTT. Protein product: CASSHPGRSGVPTDTQYF.

V gene TRBV28 combines with J gene TRBJ1-4; D not resolved. This CDR3 contains 15 residues. Deletions cut 7 bases from V and 2 bases from J, with 14 bases between. Germline assignment: CDR1 MDHEN and CDR2 SYDVKM. Here the CDR3 DNA reads TGTGCCAGCAAGCCCAACCTGAGGACTAATGAAAAACTGTTTTTT. As protein: CASKPNLRTNEKLFF.

This clone was observed a few times. The chain links TRBV12-3 or TRBV12-4 to TRBJ1-2, with D unresolved. Trimming removed 2 bases at V and 4 bases at J, with 8 bases between. CDR3 length: 13 amino acids. For the CDR3, the DNA is TGTGCCAGCAGTTTACAGGAATCCTATGGCTACACCTTC. Translated: CASSLQESYGYTF.